This is a list of T cell receptor beta chains from one sample in a study of blood T cell repertoires in COVID-19. Assay: immunoSEQ multiplex PCR; the TCRdb copy retains only in-frame clones and omits some. The sample lists about 180,000 clones; around 85% were seen once. Source material: PBMCs or T cells enriched from blood (not recorded which). Receptors were obtained from a man aged 40-50 years who had recovered from COVID-19. The CDR3 runs from the conserved cysteine through the conserved F or W. D genes are given only for firm matches. Where a row states a size, it is once, few, many or the class of an expanded clone; other rows omit it.

j_call: TRBJ2-7
d_call: TRBD1
v_call: TRBV7-8
clone_size: NA
cdr3_aa: CASSLGVWDRQWTISYEQYF
cdr3_nt: TGTGCCAGCAGCTTAGGGGTGTGGGACAGGCAGTGGACAATCTCCTACGAGCAGTACTTC

j_call: TRBJ1-4
d_call: NA
v_call: TRBV7-9
clone_size: NA
cdr3_aa: CASSRVSEKLFF
cdr3_nt: TGTGCCAGCAGCCGTGTCTCCGAAAAACTGTTTTTT

j_call: TRBJ2-6
d_call: TRBD2
v_call: TRBV11-3
clone_size: NA
cdr3_aa: CASSLSGGVSGANVLTF
cdr3_nt: TGTGCCAGCAGCCTAAGCGGGGGGGTCTCTGGGGCCAACGTCCTGACTTTC

j_call: TRBJ1-5
d_call: TRBD1
v_call: TRBV28
clone_size: NA
cdr3_aa: CASSFRQGTISNQPQHF
cdr3_nt: TGTGCCAGCAGTTTCCGACAGGGAACGATAAGCAATCAGCCCCAGCATTTT

j_call: TRBJ1-1
d_call: NA
v_call: TRBV24-1
clone_size: NA
cdr3_aa: CATNYETEAFF
cdr3_nt: TGTGCCACCAATTACGAGACTGAAGCTTTCTTT

j_call: TRBJ2-5
d_call: NA
v_call: TRBV12-5
clone_size: NA
cdr3_aa: CASGLQQSFQETQYF
cdr3_nt: TGTGCTAGTGGTTTACAGCAGAGCTTCCAAGAGACCCAGTACTTC

j_call: TRBJ2-3
d_call: NA
v_call: TRBV3-1/TRBV3-2
clone_size: NA
cdr3_aa: CASSPRRVTSTDTQYF
cdr3_nt: TGTGCCAGCAGCCCTAGACGGGTCACTAGCACAGATACGCAGTATTTT

j_call: TRBJ2-3
d_call: TRBD2
v_call: TRBV5-4
clone_size: NA
cdr3_aa: CASSPGTSGSTPDTQYF
cdr3_nt: TGTGCCAGCAGCCCAGGGACTAGCGGGAGTACCCCAGATACGCAGTATTTT

j_call: TRBJ2-1
d_call: TRBD1
v_call: TRBV11-2
clone_size: NA
cdr3_aa: CASSNRDRDYNEQFF
cdr3_nt: TGTGCCAGCAGCAACCGGGACAGAGACTACAATGAGCAGTTCTTC

j_call: TRBJ2-7
d_call: NA
v_call: TRBV10-1
clone_size: NA
cdr3_aa: CASSESGSYYEQYF
cdr3_nt: TGCGCCAGCAGTGAGTCGGGCAGTTACTACGAGCAGTACTTC

j_call: TRBJ1-1
d_call: NA
v_call: TRBV7-3
clone_size: NA
cdr3_aa: CASRSTGNTEAFF
cdr3_nt: TGTGCCAGCAGGTCGACAGGGAACACTGAAGCTTTCTTT

j_call: TRBJ1-5
d_call: TRBD1
v_call: TRBV6-5
clone_size: NA
cdr3_aa: CASSSTGNNQPQHF
cdr3_nt: TGTGCCAGCAGTTCGACAGGGAATAATCAGCCCCAGCATTTT

j_call: TRBJ1-1
d_call: TRBD1
v_call: TRBV27
clone_size: NA
cdr3_aa: CASSQLTGSTEAFF
cdr3_nt: TGTGCCAGCAGTCAACTGACAGGGAGCACTGAAGCTTTCTTT

j_call: TRBJ2-1
d_call: TRBD2
v_call: TRBV5-5
clone_size: NA
cdr3_aa: CASSPRLAGEDEQFF
cdr3_nt: TGTGCCAGCAGCCCTAGACTAGCGGGAGAGGATGAGCAGTTCTTC

j_call: TRBJ1-2
d_call: TRBD1
v_call: TRBV30
clone_size: NA
cdr3_aa: CAWQNRDRGIYGYTF
cdr3_nt: TGTGCCTGGCAAAACCGGGACAGGGGTATCTATGGCTACACCTTC

j_call: TRBJ2-3
d_call: TRBD1
v_call: TRBV27
clone_size: NA
cdr3_aa: CASSLAGTGGFTDTQYF
cdr3_nt: TGTGCCAGCAGTTTGGCGGGGACAGGGGGATTCACAGATACGCAGTATTTT

j_call: TRBJ1-1
d_call: NA
v_call: TRBV15
clone_size: NA
cdr3_aa: CATSRGQKNTEAFF
cdr3_nt: TGTGCCACCAGCAGAGGGCAGAAGAACACTGAAGCTTTCTTT

j_call: TRBJ1-4
d_call: TRBD1
v_call: TRBV4-1
clone_size: once
cdr3_aa: CASSPDRVRSTNEKLFF
cdr3_nt: TGCGCCAGCAGCCCGGACAGGGTCCGATCAACTAATGAAAAACTGTTTTTT

j_call: TRBJ2-3
d_call: NA
v_call: TRBV7-7
clone_size: NA
cdr3_aa: CASSLRDWDTQYF
cdr3_nt: TGTGCTAGCAGCTTGAGGGATTGGGATACGCAGTATTTT

j_call: TRBJ1-4
d_call: NA
v_call: TRBV3-1/TRBV3-2
clone_size: NA
cdr3_aa: CASSPSRDEVEKLFF
cdr3_nt: TGTGCCAGCAGCCCCTCCAGGGATGAGGTTGAAAAACTGTTTTTT

j_call: TRBJ2-7
d_call: TRBD2
v_call: TRBV14
clone_size: NA
cdr3_aa: CASSQPTSGRPSSYEQYF
cdr3_nt: TGTGCCAGCAGCCAACCGACTAGCGGGAGGCCCAGCTCCTACGAGCAGTACTTC

j_call: TRBJ2-7
d_call: TRBD1
v_call: TRBV27
clone_size: NA
cdr3_aa: CASLTWTGDEYGGKYEQYF
cdr3_nt: TGTGCCAGCCTTACTTGGACAGGGGATGAATACGGGGGGAAATACGAGCAGTACTTC

j_call: TRBJ2-1
d_call: NA
v_call: TRBV11-1
clone_size: NA
cdr3_aa: CASSTGPRRQFF
cdr3_nt: TGTGCCAGCAGCACAGGGCCTCGAAGGCAGTTCTTC

j_call: TRBJ2-1
d_call: TRBD2
v_call: TRBV2
clone_size: NA
cdr3_aa: CASSEWEGQFF
cdr3_nt: TGTGCCAGCAGTGAGTGGGAGGGGCAGTTCTTC

j_call: TRBJ2-7
d_call: NA
v_call: TRBV2
clone_size: NA
cdr3_aa: CATAQLTYEQYF
cdr3_nt: TGTGCCACCGCACAGCTTACCTACGAGCAGTACTTC

j_call: TRBJ2-5
d_call: TRBD2
v_call: TRBV5-1
clone_size: few
cdr3_aa: CASSPGGLTSTTQYF
cdr3_nt: TGCGCCAGCAGCCCGGGGGGACTGACGTCCACAACCCAGTACTTC

j_call: TRBJ1-5
d_call: TRBD1
v_call: TRBV19
clone_size: once
cdr3_aa: CASRLGTASNQPQHF
cdr3_nt: TGTGCCAGTCGACTGGGGACAGCGAGCAATCAGCCCCAGCATTTT

j_call: TRBJ2-1
d_call: TRBD2
v_call: TRBV5-5
clone_size: NA
cdr3_aa: CASSFSGTSGYNEQFF
cdr3_nt: TGTGCCAGCAGCTTCTCCGGGACTAGCGGCTACAATGAGCAGTTCTTC

j_call: TRBJ1-5
d_call: NA
v_call: TRBV7-9
clone_size: NA
cdr3_aa: CASSLLGTGGEGNQPQHF
cdr3_nt: TGTGCCAGCAGCTTATTAGGAACAGGCGGGGAGGGCAATCAGCCCCAGCATTTT

j_call: TRBJ1-3
d_call: TRBD1
v_call: TRBV7-9
clone_size: NA
cdr3_aa: CASSSRTGSGNTIYF
cdr3_nt: TGTGCCAGCAGCTCTCGGACAGGCTCTGGAAACACCATATATTTT

j_call: TRBJ1-2
d_call: NA
v_call: TRBV7-3
clone_size: NA
cdr3_aa: CASSPGGGNYGYTF
cdr3_nt: TGTGCCAGCAGCCCGGGAGGAGGGAACTATGGCTACACCTTC

j_call: TRBJ2-5
d_call: TRBD1
v_call: TRBV6-5
clone_size: NA
cdr3_aa: CATKGTGQETQYF
cdr3_nt: TGTGCCACCAAAGGGACAGGGCAAGAGACCCAGTACTTC

j_call: TRBJ2-1
d_call: NA
v_call: TRBV19
clone_size: once
cdr3_aa: CASSIAQGSYNEQFF
cdr3_nt: TGTGCCAGTAGTATTGCACAGGGCTCATACAATGAGCAGTTCTTC

j_call: TRBJ1-6
d_call: NA
v_call: TRBV12-3/TRBV12-4
clone_size: few
cdr3_aa: CASIKGGNSPLHF
cdr3_nt: TGTGCCAGCATAAAGGGGGGGAATTCACCCCTCCACTTT

j_call: TRBJ2-1
d_call: TRBD2
v_call: TRBV5-1
clone_size: once
cdr3_aa: CASSVGLAAVYNEQFF
cdr3_nt: TGCGCCAGCAGCGTGGGACTAGCGGCTGTTTACAATGAGCAGTTCTTC

j_call: TRBJ2-3
d_call: NA
v_call: TRBV28
clone_size: NA
cdr3_aa: CASSLSGFGGDTQYF
cdr3_nt: TGTGCCAGCAGTTTATCGGGGTTTGGAGGAGATACGCAGTATTTT

j_call: TRBJ1-2
d_call: NA
v_call: TRBV28
clone_size: NA
cdr3_aa: CASSPGYGYTF
cdr3_nt: TGTGCCAGCAGTCCCGGGTATGGCTACACCTTC

j_call: TRBJ1-5
d_call: NA
v_call: TRBV28
clone_size: NA
cdr3_aa: CASSFGGSNQPQHF
cdr3_nt: TGTGCCAGCAGTTTTGGCGGGAGCAATCAGCCCCAGCATTTT

j_call: TRBJ1-5
d_call: NA
v_call: TRBV12-1
clone_size: NA
cdr3_aa: CASSFGDRGLQPQHF
cdr3_nt: TGTGCCAGCAGCTTTGGAGACAGGGGGCTTCAGCCCCAGCATTTT

j_call: TRBJ1-6
d_call: NA
v_call: TRBV3-1/TRBV3-2
clone_size: NA
cdr3_aa: CASSQSRESPLHF
cdr3_nt: TGTGCCAGCAGCCAATCCAGGGAATCACCCCTCCACTTT

j_call: TRBJ1-5
d_call: NA
v_call: TRBV19
clone_size: NA
cdr3_aa: CASSFPRPTSLTAGNQPQHF
cdr3_nt: TGTGCCAGTAGTTTCCCCAGGCCGACGTCTTTAACAGCTGGCAATCAGCCCCAGCATTTT